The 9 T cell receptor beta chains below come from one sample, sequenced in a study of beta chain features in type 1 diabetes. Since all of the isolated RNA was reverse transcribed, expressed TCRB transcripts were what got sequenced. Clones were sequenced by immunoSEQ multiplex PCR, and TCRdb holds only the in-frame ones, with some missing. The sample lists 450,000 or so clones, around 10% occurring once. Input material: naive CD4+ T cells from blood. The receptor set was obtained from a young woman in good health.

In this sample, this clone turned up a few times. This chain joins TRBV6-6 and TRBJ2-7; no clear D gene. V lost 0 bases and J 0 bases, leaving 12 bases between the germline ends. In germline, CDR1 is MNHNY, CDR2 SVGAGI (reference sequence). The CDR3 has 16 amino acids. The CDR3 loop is CASSYSTQPSSYEQYV. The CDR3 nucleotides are TGTGCCAGCAGTTACTCGACCCAACCGAGCTCCTACGAGCAGTACGTC.

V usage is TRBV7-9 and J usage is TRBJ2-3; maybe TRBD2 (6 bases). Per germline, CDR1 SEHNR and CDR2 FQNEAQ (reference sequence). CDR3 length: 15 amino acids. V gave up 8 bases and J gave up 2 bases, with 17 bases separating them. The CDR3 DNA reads TGTGCCAGCGGCGGGGCTAGTCTTATCACAGATACGCAGTATTTT. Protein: CASGGASLITDTQYF.

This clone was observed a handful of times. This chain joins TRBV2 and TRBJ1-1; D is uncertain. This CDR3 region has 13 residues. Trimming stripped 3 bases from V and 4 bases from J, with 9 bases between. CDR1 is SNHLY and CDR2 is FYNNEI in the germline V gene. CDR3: CASSEALSTEAFF. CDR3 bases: TGTGCCAGCAGTGAGGCATTGTCCACTGAAGCTTTCTTT.

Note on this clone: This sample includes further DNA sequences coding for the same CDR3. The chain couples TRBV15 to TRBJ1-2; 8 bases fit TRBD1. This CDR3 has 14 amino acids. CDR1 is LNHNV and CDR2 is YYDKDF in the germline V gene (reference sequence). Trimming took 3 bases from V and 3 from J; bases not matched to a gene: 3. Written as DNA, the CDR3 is TGTGCCACCAGCAGGACACAGGGGGACTATGGCTACACCTTC. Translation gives CATSRTQGDYGYTF. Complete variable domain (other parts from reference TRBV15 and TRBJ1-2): DAMVIQNPRYQVTQFGKPVTLSCSQTLNHNVMYWYQQKSSQAPKLLFHYYDKDFNNEADTPDNFQSRRPNTSFCFLDIRSPGLGDTAMYLCATSRTQGDYGYTFGSGTRLTVV.

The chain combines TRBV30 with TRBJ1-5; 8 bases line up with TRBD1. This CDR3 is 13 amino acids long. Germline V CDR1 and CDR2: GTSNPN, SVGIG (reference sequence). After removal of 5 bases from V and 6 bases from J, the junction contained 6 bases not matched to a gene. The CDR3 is CAWDGQGGQPQHF. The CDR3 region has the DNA TGTGCCTGGGACGGACAGGGAGGTCAGCCCCAGCATTTT.

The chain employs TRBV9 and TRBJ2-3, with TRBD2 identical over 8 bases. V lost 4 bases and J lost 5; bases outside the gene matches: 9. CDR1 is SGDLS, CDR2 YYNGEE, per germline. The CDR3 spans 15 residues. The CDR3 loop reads CASSPRSGGKDTQYF. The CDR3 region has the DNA TGTGCCAGCAGCCCTCGCAGCGGGGGTAAAGATACGCAGTATTTT.

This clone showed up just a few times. The CDR3 nucleotides read TGTGCCAGCAGCGTAGGCATCCTGGATCGTACCGGGGAGCTGTTTTTT. Amino acids: CASSVGILDRTGELFF. V usage is TRBV9 and J usage is TRBJ2-2; D gene uncertain. Per germline, CDR1 SGDLS and CDR2 YYNGEE. V dropped 0 bases and J dropped 5 bases, with 14 bases sitting between them. CDR3 length: 16 amino acids.

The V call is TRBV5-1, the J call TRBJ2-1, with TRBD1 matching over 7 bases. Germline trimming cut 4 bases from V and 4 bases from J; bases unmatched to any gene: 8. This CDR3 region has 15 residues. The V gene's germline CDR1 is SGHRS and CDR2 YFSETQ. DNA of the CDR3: TGCGCCAGCAGCGTTATCCCGGGACAGTACAATGAGCAGTTCTTC. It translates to CASSVIPGQYNEQFF.

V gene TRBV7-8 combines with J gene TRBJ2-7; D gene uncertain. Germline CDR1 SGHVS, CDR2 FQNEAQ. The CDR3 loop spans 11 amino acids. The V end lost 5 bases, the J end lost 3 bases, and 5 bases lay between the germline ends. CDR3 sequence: CASSTYYEQYF. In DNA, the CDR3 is TGTGCCAGCAGCACATACTACGAGCAGTACTTC.